This record concerns one T cell receptor (beta chain) sequence. The identical CDR3 is also encoded by other nucleotide sequences in the sample. The data originate from a study of T cell responses to AZD1222 COVID-19 vaccine. Some clones are missing from TCRdb's copy, which holds only in-frame ones; the method was immunoSEQ multiplex PCR. The table records about 180,000 clones, almost 90% of them present only once. This specimen was peripheral blood, taken 28 days after the second AZD1222 dose. This receptor was obtained from an adult who received the AZD1222 COVID-19 vaccine.

The CDR3: CASSYLAGSTDTQYF. The CDR3 nucleotides read TGTGCCAGCAGTTACCTAGCGGGAAGCACAGATACGCAGTATTTT. The chain combines TRBV6-2 or TRBV6-3 with TRBJ2-3, with 9 bases identical to TRBD2. Germline assignment: CDR1 MNHEY and CDR2 SVGEGT. CDR3 length: 15 residues. V shed 2 bases and J 0 bases; nucleotides not matched to a gene: 0.